Below, 12 T cell receptor beta chains from the same sample are listed, as sequenced in a study of graft-versus-host responses after intestinal transplantation. Profiling relied on immunoSEQ multiplex PCR, and the TCRdb table lists in-frame clones only, not all of them. The data show 11,000 or so clones, more than 70% seen once. The specimen comprised PBMCs, sampled about 70 weeks after intestinal transplant. The receptors were gathered from a human patient who received an intestinal transplant, so some T cells may come from the graft donor.

This clone was picked up one time. The J gene is TRBJ1-1, the V gene TRBV18; 7 bases fit TRBD1. The germline V gene has CDR1 KGHSH and CDR2 LQKENI. The ends lost 3 bases at V and 1 base at J; junction bases unmatched: 5. CDR3 size: 15 residues. DNA of the CDR3: TGTGCCAGCTCACCCCGAGGGACAGAGAACACTGAAGCTTTCTTT. This encodes CASSPRGTENTEAFF. The full variable domain, its missing parts supplied by reference TRBV18 and TRBJ1-1, is NAGVMQNPRHLVRRRGQEARLRCSPMKGHSHVYWYRQLPEEGLKFMVYLQKENIIDESGMPKERFSAEFPKEGPSILRIQQVVRGDSAAYFCASSPRGTENTEAFFGQGTRLTVV.

This chain joins TRBV9 and TRBJ2-3, with 10 bases matching TRBD2. CDR1 and CDR2 from the germline V gene are SGDLS and YYNGEE. Trimming cost V 0 bases and J 1 base; bases outside gene matches: 11. The CDR3 extends over 19 amino acids. The CDR3: CASSVDAASGSSGTDTQYF. CDR3 DNA: TGTGCCAGCAGCGTAGACGCGGCTAGCGGGAGTTCAGGCACAGATACGCAGTATTTT.

The V and J genes are TRBV2 and TRBJ2-1; TRBD2 agrees at 9 bases. From germline, CDR1 is SNHLY and CDR2 FYNNEI. Unmatched junction bases numbered 4, after V lost 6 bases and J lost 4 bases. The CDR3 length is 14 residues. CDR3 amino acids: CASSVAGEYNEQFF. The CDR3 bases are TGTGCCAGCAGCGTAGCGGGAGAGTACAATGAGCAGTTCTTC.

Sample share makes this clone medium-sized. The chain combines TRBV6-1 with TRBJ1-1; 10 bases map to TRBD1. Germline V gene sequence: CDR1 MNHNS, CDR2 SASEGT. V trimming: 1 base; J trimming: 4 bases; junction bases outside the gene matches: 0. The CDR3 is 14 amino acids. CDR3 coding DNA: TGTGCCAGCAGTGAAGGGACAGGGGGCACTGAAGCTTTCTTT. Amino acid sequence: CASSEGTGGTEAFF.

The chain combines TRBV20-1 with TRBJ1-4; TRBD1 is a possible D gene (5 bases). CDR3 length equals 10 residues. Trimming left V 5 bases short and J 8 bases short, with 6 bases between. Germline CDR1 is DFQATT and CDR2 is SNEGSKA (reference sequence). The CDR3 DNA sequence: TGCAGTGCTTGGGGGGAAAAACTGTTTTTT. Its translation: CSAWGEKLFF.

The chain employs TRBV27 and TRBJ2-5; D possibly corresponds to TRBD2 (6 bases). Between the trimmed V and J ends, which lost 4 bases and 4 bases, there was a span of 7 bases. Per the germline V gene, CDR1 is MNHEY and CDR2 is SMNVEV (reference sequence). This CDR3 has 12 amino acids. CDR3 in amino acids: CASSWRGETQYF. The CDR3 nucleotides read TGTGCCAGCAGTTGGAGGGGAGAGACCCAGTACTTC.

The rearrangement uses TRBV29-1 and TRBJ1-1; D gene uncertain. The V gene lost 5 bases and the J gene lost 1 base, with 14 bases spanning the gap. Germline-derived CDR1 and CDR2 are SQVTM and ANQGSEA. The CDR3 is 14 amino acids. This CDR3 is CSVKERWENTEAFF. The CDR3 bases are TGCAGCGTTAAGGAACGATGGGAGAACACTGAAGCTTTCTTT.

This chain connects TRBV5-4 to TRBJ2-3; D is tentatively TRBD1 or TRBD2 (5 bases each). V lost 0 bases to trimming and J lost 0 bases, with 11 bases between them. The CDR3 is made up of 16 amino acids. CDR1 is SGHNT, CDR2 YYREEE, per germline (reference sequence). The chain's CDR3 is CASSLGGTVSTDTQYF. CDR3 bases: TGTGCCAGCAGCTTGGGGGGGACCGTGAGCACAGATACGCAGTATTTT.

A note on this clone: Germline and junction disagree at one end, which may indicate a read error. The sample contains more than one DNA sequence encoding this CDR3. The rearrangement joins TRBV28 to TRBJ1-2; D may be TRBD1 (6 bases). This CDR3 region has 17 residues. Germline CDR1 is MDHEN and CDR2 is SYDVKM. The CDR3 nucleotides are TGCGCCCGCCGGGGGGCGGGGAGGGGCACTCTAAACTATGGCTACACCTTC. Translating it yields CARRGAGRGTLNYGYTF.

CDR3 DNA: TGCGCCAGCAGCCAGGGAGGTGGACTAGTTAATGCAGATACGCAGTATTTT. Its protein is CASSQGGGLVNADTQYF. The chain links TRBV4-1 to TRBJ2-3; 7 positions agree with TRBD2. V gave up 3 bases and J gave up 4 bases; unmatched junction bases: 13. Germline loops: CDR1 MGHRA, CDR2 YSYEKL. CDR3 size: 17 residues.

This chain uses TRBV28 with TRBJ2-5; D is possibly TRBD1 or TRBD2 (5 bases each). The CDR3 totals 13 residues. Germline-derived CDR1 and CDR2 are MDHEN and SYDVKM. Trimming stripped 7 bases from V and 7 bases from J, with 16 bases between. CDR3 in amino acids: CASTVGRVGTQYF. CDR3 coding DNA: TGTGCCAGCACTGTGGGGCGGGTGGGGACCCAGTACTTC. The variable domain in full, completed from reference TRBV28 and TRBJ2-5, reads DVKVTQSSRYLVKRTGEKVFLECVQDMDHENMFWYRQDPGLGLRLIYFSYDVKMKEKGDIPEGYSVSREKKERFSLILESASTNQTSMYLCASTVGRVGTQYFGPGTRLLVL.

The chain joins TRBV7-2 to TRBJ2-1; 11 bases map to TRBD2. Germline V gene sequence: CDR1 SGHTA, CDR2 FQGNSA. With 5 bases clipped from V and 0 bases from J, the junction kept 6 bases outside the gene matches. The length of the CDR3 is 17 residues. CDR3 in amino acids: CASSLTTSGSSYNEQFF. In DNA, the CDR3 is TGTGCCAGCAGCCTAACCACTAGCGGGAGCTCCTACAATGAGCAGTTCTTC. The whole variable domain, filled in from reference TRBV7-2 and TRBJ2-1, reads GAGVSQSPSNKVTEKGKDVELRCDPISGHTALYWYRQSLGQGLEFLIYFQGNSAPDKSGLPSDRFSAERTGGSVSTLTIQRTQQEDSAVYLCASSLTTSGSSYNEQFFGPGTRLTVL.